This paragraph covers one T cell receptor (beta chain) sequence. The antigen remains unidentified. V was cut by 6 bases and J by 3 bases, with 11 bases left in between. The germline V gene encodes CDR1 SGHRS and CDR2 YFSETQ. The CDR3 extends over 13 amino acids. The data derive from a study of T-cell reconstitution after alpha-beta-depleted transplantation in children. Study-level results: Certain patients had high TCRbeta diversity at day 60, and it came from recipient T cells and thymic progenitors that survived. Newly generated T cells supplied most T-cell counts and diversity one year post-transplant. Reportedly, roughly two months post-transplant, alpha-beta T cells arose from several hundred expanded graft clones.

Unique molecular identifiers were incorporated into the prepared TCRbeta library. One entry per CDR3 protein, called by TCRdb with MiXCR from the PCR reads. The sample shows approximately 400,000 distinct CDR3 sequences, around 15% of them seen only once. The chain is built from TRBV5-1 and TRBJ2-3; TRBD1 might be the D (6 bases). The source is a boy in the first two years of life who had a stem cell transplant for Wiskott-Aldrich syndrome, so the T cells may come from the graft donor. The input for sequencing was PBMCs, mostly from graft donor cells, taken 360 days after TCRalphabeta/CD19-depleted stem cell transplant. CDR3 in amino acids: CASKQGMTDTQYF. The CDR3, as DNA: TGCGCCAGCAAACAGGGTATGACAGATACGCAGTATTTT.